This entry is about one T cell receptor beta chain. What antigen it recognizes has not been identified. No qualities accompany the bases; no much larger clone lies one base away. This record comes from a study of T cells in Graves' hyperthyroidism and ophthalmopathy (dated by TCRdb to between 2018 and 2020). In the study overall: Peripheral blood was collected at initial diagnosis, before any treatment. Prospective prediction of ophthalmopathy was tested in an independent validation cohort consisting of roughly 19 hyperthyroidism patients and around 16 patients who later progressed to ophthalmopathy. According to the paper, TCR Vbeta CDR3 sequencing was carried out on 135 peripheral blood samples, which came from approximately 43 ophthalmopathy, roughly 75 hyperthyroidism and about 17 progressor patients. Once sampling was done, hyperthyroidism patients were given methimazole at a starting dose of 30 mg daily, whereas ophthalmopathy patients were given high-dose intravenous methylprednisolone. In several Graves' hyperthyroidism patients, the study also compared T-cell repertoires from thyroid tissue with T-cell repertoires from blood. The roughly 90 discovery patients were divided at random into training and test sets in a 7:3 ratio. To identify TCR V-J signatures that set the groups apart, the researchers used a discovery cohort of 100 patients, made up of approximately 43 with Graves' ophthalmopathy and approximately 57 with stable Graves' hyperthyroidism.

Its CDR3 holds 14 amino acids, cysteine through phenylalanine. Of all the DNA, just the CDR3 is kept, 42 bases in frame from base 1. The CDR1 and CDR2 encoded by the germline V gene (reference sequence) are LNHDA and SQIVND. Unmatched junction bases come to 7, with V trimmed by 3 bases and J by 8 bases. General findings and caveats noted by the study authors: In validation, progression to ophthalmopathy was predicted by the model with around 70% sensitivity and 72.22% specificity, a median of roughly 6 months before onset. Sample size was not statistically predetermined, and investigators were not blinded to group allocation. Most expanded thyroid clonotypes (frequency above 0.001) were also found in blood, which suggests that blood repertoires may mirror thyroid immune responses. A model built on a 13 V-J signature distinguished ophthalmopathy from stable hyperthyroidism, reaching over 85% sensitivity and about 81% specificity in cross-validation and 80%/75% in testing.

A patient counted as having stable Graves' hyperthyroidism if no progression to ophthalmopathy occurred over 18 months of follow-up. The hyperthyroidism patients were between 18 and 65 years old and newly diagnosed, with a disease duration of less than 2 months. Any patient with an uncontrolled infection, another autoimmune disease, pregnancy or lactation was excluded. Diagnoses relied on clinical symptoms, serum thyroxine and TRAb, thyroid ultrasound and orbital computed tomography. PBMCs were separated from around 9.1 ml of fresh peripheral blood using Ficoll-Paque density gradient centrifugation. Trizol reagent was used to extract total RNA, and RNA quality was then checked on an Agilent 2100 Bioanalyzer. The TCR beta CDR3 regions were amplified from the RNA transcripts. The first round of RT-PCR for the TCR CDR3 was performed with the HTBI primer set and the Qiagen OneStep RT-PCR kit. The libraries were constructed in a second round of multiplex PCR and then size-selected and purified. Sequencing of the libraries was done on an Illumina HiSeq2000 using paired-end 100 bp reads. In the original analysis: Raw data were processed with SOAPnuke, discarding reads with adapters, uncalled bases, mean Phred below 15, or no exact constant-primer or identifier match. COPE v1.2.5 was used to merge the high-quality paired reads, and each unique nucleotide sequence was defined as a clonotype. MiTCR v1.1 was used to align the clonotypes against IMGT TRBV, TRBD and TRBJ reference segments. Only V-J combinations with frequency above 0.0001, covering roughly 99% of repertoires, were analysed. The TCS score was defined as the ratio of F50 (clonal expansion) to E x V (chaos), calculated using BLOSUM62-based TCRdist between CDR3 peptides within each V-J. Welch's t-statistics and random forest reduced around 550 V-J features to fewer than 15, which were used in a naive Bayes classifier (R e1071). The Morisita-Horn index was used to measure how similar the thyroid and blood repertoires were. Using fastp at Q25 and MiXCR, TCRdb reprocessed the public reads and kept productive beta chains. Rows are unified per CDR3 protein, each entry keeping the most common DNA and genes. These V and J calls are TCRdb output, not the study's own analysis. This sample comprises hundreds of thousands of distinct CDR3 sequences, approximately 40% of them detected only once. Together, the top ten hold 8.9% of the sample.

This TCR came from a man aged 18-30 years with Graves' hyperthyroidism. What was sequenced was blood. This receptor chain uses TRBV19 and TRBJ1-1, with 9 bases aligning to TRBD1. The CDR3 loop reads CASSISGTGNEAFF. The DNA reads TGTGCCAGTAGTATTTCAGGGACAGGGAACGAAGCTTTCTTT.